A single sample is the source of the 12 T cell receptor beta chains below, sequenced in a study of blood T cell repertoires in COVID-19. The repertoire was sequenced with immunoSEQ multiplex PCR; TCRdb's copy has only in-frame clones and lacks some. The sample holds about 180,000 clones, about 91% seen once. The source material was peripheral blood. All receptors derive from a woman aged 25 to 39 with acute or convalescent COVID-19.

V gene TRBV4-2 combines with J gene TRBJ2-1; possibly TRBD1 for D (5 bases). In germline, CDR1 is LGHNA, CDR2 YNFKEQ. Trimming shortened V by 4 bases and J by 2 bases, and 12 bases separated the two germline ends. This CDR3 region has 15 residues. The CDR3 sequence is CASSLDSLTYNEQFF. The CDR3 DNA reads as TGTGCCAGCAGCCTAGACAGTTTAACCTACAATGAGCAGTTCTTC.

The chain has TRBV3-1 (or the pseudogene TRBV3-2) and TRBJ1-2; maybe TRBD1 (6 bases). CDR1 and CDR2 from the germline V gene are LGHDT and YNNKEL (reference sequence). The ends were cut back, 5 bases at V and 7 bases at J, with 17 bases in the middle. CDR3 length: 14 residues. The DNA of the CDR3 is TGTGCCAGCAGCTTCGACGGGACAATGGGTGGCTACACCTTC. Its protein product is CASSFDGTMGGYTF.

V usage is TRBV28 and J usage is TRBJ1-1; D is unclear. Germline V gives CDR1 MDHEN, CDR2 SYDVKM. Trimming shortened V by 3 bases and J by 4 bases, and 18 bases separated the two germline ends. This CDR3 has 16 amino acids. The CDR3 DNA follows: TGTGCCAGCAGTTTCTCGGGTAGGAGCATTGGCACTGAAGCTTTCTTT. Protein sequence: CASSFSGRSIGTEAFF.

J is TRBJ2-4 and V is TRBV27; TRBD2 agrees at 7 bases. Per germline, CDR1 MNHEY and CDR2 SMNVEV (reference sequence). The CDR3 length is 13 residues. The V and J ends lost 4 bases and 9 bases, in that order; junction bases with no gene match: 6. Here the CDR3 reads CASSSPPGGIQYF. The CDR3, as DNA: TGTGCCAGCAGTTCCCCCCCGGGGGGCATTCAGTACTTC.

The chain is built from TRBV19 and TRBJ2-1, with D possibly being TRBD2 (6 bases). Trimming left V 7 bases short and J 8 bases short, with 18 bases between. The V gene's germline CDR1 is LNHDA and CDR2 SQIVND (reference sequence). CDR3 length: 14 residues. CDR3 sequence: CASKGRGWGDEQFF. CDR3 sequence (DNA): TGTGCCAGTAAGGGACGGGGCTGGGGGGATGAGCAGTTCTTC.

The V call is TRBV12-3 or TRBV12-4, the J call TRBJ1-1, with D maybe TRBD1 (5 bases). This CDR3 is built from 11 residues. The V end was cut by 0 bases, the J end by 10 bases, with 6 bases between. The CDR3 DNA follows: TGTGCCAGCAGTTTAGCAGGGGTAGCTTTCTTT. This codes for CASSLAGVAFF.

The chain is built from TRBV2 and TRBJ2-1; 8 nucleotides align to TRBD1. V trimming: 8 bases; J trimming: 0 bases; junction bases outside the gene matches: 3. CDR1 SNHLY and CDR2 FYNNEI come from the germline V gene. The CDR3 has 14 amino acids. The chain's CDR3 is CASDRGVSYNEQFF. As DNA, the CDR3 is TGTGCCAGCGACAGGGGTGTCTCCTACAATGAGCAGTTCTTC.

This clone has a handful of counts. The CDR3 nucleotides are TGTGCCAGTAGTATGACGTTGGCAGGGAGGTGGAATGGCTACACCTTC. Its protein is CASSMTLAGRWNGYTF. The rearrangement joins TRBV19 to TRBJ1-2; possibly TRBD1 for D (5 bases). The CDR3 sequence is 16 residues long. Germline CDR1 reads LNHDA; CDR2 reads SQIVND (reference sequence). V was pared by 3 bases and J by 6 bases, with 20 bases between.

The rearrangement joins TRBV7-9 to TRBJ2-7; 12 nucleotides align to TRBD2. The CDR3 has 15 residues. Germline V gene sequence: CDR1 SEHNR, CDR2 FQNEAQ (reference sequence). The V gene end was trimmed by 1 base and the J gene end by 6 bases; junction bases not matched to a gene: 4. CDR3 DNA: TGTGCCAGCAGCTTAGGACTAGCGGGAGTCAGCGAGCAGTACTTC. Amino acid sequence: CASSLGLAGVSEQYF.

The chain links TRBV18 to TRBJ2-1; 8 bases are shared with TRBD2. CDR1 and CDR2 from the germline V gene are KGHSH and LQKENI. Trimming took 3 bases from V and 4 from J; bases not matched to a gene: 2. The CDR3 length is 14 residues. CDR3 bases: TGTGCCAGCTCACCCGGGGGGGTTTACAATGAGCAGTTCTTC. Translated, it gives CASSPGGVYNEQFF.

The gene calls are TRBV3-1 (or the pseudogene TRBV3-2) and TRBJ2-7, with D tentatively TRBD2 (6 bases). Germline V CDR1 and CDR2: LGHDT, YNNKEL (reference sequence). V was pared by 5 bases and J by 5 bases, with 22 bases between. This CDR3 has 16 amino acids. CDR3 DNA: TGTGCCAGCAGCTCTCGACCTGGGAGGTCATCGGACGAGCAGTACTTC. This gives the protein CASSSRPGRSSDEQYF.

The chain recombines TRBV24-1 with TRBJ2-2; D might be TRBD2 (6 bases). The germline V gene has CDR1 KGHDR and CDR2 SFDVKD. V shed 4 bases and J shed 4 bases, with 15 bases lying between them. This CDR3 has 16 amino acids. The CDR3 protein is CATSDPRDFSTGELFF. CDR3 nucleotides: TGTGCCACCAGTGACCCAAGGGACTTCTCCACCGGGGAGCTGTTTTTT.